This T cell receptor (beta chain) came from a study of OX40 agonist ivuxolimab in advanced cancers. Background on the whole study: Ivuxolimab was an agonistic, fully human IgG2 monoclonal antibody directed against OX40 (CD134), a costimulatory receptor. Intravenous ivuxolimab was administered to patients every 2 weeks at six dose levels: 0.01, 0.1, 0.3, 1.5, 3 and 10 mg/kg. Among the approximately 54 dose-escalation patients, approximately 20 had hepatocellular carcinoma, roughly 15 melanoma, 9 renal cell carcinoma and 9 head and neck cancer. In the dose-escalation cohort, around four fifths of patients were male, and the mean age was approximately 60 years, with a range of roughly 23 to 85. Patients were allowed to have had prior anti-PD-1, anti-PD-L1 or anti-CTLA-4 therapy, and around 40% of the dose-escalation patients had previously received checkpoint inhibitors. Three dose-escalation patients achieved partial responses, one with hepatocellular carcinoma and two with cutaneous melanoma. Peripheral TCRbeta sequencing was intended to test whether TCR sequence diversity was altered and clonal T-cell expansion was caused by ivuxolimab. The monotherapy dose-escalation portion (N = 52 patients) of the phase I ivuxolimab trial is reported in the paper. General findings and caveats noted by the study authors: Clonal expansion of both CD4+ and CD8+ blood T cells was observed from baseline to week 6 at doses 0.1 to 3.0 mg/kg. After ivuxolimab, CD8+ T cells had more expanded clones than CD4+ T cells on average. Antigen specificity was not determined for the clonally expanded peripheral T cells. In partial responders in the 0.1-3.0 mg/kg groups, normalized peripheral clonal expansion was found to be among the lowest, especially among CD8+ T cells. Low levels of normalized T-cell clonal expansion were also seen in some patients who did not respond.

The CDR3 holds 13 amino acids from the cysteine to the phenylalanine. CDR3 DNA is the only sequence kept; it has 39 bases, read in frame from the first base. V was cut back by 4 bases and J by 4 bases, leaving a gap of 12 bases between them. CDR1 and CDR2 are drawn from the germline V gene: SGHRS, YFSETQ. The sample holds a few counts of this clone. Its antigen has not been determined. Base qualities are missing; no much larger clone stands one base away. The trial excluded patients who had a history of autoimmune disease or who were on systemic immunosuppression. Peripheral blood for TCR sequencing was collected from all dose cohorts at baseline, on cycle 4 day 1, and on cycle 7 day 1. The samples were taken from a phase I, first-in-human, multicenter, open-label dose-escalation trial of ivuxolimab. The trial enrolled adults with locally advanced or metastatic head and neck squamous cell, hepatocellular, melanoma or renal cell carcinoma. Before TCR sequencing, CD4+ T cells and CD8+ T cells were sorted from peripheral blood as separate populations.

For sequencing of the TCRbeta CDR3 region, genomic DNA was extracted from the sorted cells. The immunoSEQ Assay was used for sequencing of TCRbeta CDR3 regions. The source is immuneACCESS, and TCRdb retained only in-frame sequences with V and J called. Part of the clones is not carried over; for the studies checked, unresolved V genes explain less than half of this, and the remainder is unexplained. Recorded for this sample are 36,000 or so clones; roughly three quarters of them occurred a single time. 11% of the sample belongs to the ten largest clones. The TCR comes from an adult with an advanced solid tumor such as melanoma, head and neck, liver or kidney cancer. The sequence links TRBV5-1 to TRBJ2-7; a tentative D match to TRBD2 spans 5 bases. Sample: CD4+ or CD8+ T cells sorted from blood, taken in a trial of the OX40 agonist ivuxolimab. The CDR3 loop reads CASSPTPGYEQYF. Here is the DNA: TGCGCCAGCAGCCCCACACCGGGGTACGAGCAGTACTTC.